The clone carrying this T cell receptor (beta chain) came up many times. The antigen remains unidentified. This specimen belongs to a study of identical twins. General study findings and limits: Zero-insertion analyses could be partly confounded by invariant MAIT and iNKT cells.

Addition of a universal primer site occurred through template switching, and cDNA carried unique molecular identifiers. TCRdb redid the calling of the 5' RACE reads with MiXCR, one entry per CDR3 protein. The profile shows hundreds of thousands of distinct CDR3 sequences, 5.5% to 6.5% of them singletons. Sequenced sample: naive T cells sorted from blood. This TCR came from a man between 18 and 35 years old in good health.

DNA for the CDR3: TGTGCCAGCAAGATTACCAGACGGACCTATGGCTACACCTTC. Its protein product is CASKITRRTYGYTF. V usage is TRBV12-3 or TRBV12-4 and J usage is TRBJ1-2; D is unclear. V lost 7 bases and J lost 4, with 16 bases in between. CDR3 size: 14 residues.